This T cell receptor (beta chain) was identified in a study of regulatory T cells in long-lasting Graves disease. Points from the study as a whole: It was possible that the small sample size reduced accuracy.

This CDR3 comprises 16 residues. Trimming cost V 8 bases and J 0 bases, with 17 bases left between them. Germline assignment: CDR1 LGHDT and CDR2 YNNKEL (reference sequence). CDR3-region Arm-PCR and iRepertoire HTBI primers produced the TCR beta libraries. MiXCR was run by TCRdb on the multiplex PCR reads, yielding one entry per CDR3 protein. The repertoire has some 200,000 distinct CDR3 sequences, roughly 20% of them found once; the top ten carry approximately 12%. This clonotype was counted many times. Its specificity is unknown. As for time point: newly diagnosed GD, antithyroid drugs for less than 3 months. With RNA extracted from PBMCs as input, the TCR library was made. The same sample was also studied in work on T cells in Graves' hyperthyroidism and ophthalmopathy.

This sample comprised peripheral blood mononuclear cells (PBMCs), obtained at new diagnosis, from a patient treated with antithyroid drugs. This chain connects TRBV3-1 to TRBJ2-1, with no clear D. The origin of this receptor is a woman younger than 45 with Graves disease. CDR3 amino acids: CASGPRSRSSYNEQFF. CDR3 nucleotide sequence: TGTGCCAGCGGGCCCCGGAGCCGCAGCTCCTACAATGAGCAGTTCTTC.